This T cell receptor beta chain was sequenced in a study of T cell changes during pregnancy in multiple sclerosis. TCRdb's copy holds only in-frame clones and misses some; the assay was immunoSEQ multiplex PCR. The table records about 40,000 clones, 94% of them present only once. V shed 4 bases, J shed 7 bases, and the junction held 7 bases outside the gene matches. This CDR3 comprises 14 residues. CDR1 SGHRS and CDR2 YFSETQ come from the germline V gene. This material consisted of CD4+ T cells from peripheral blood mononuclear cells, taken after pregnancy. The chain is built from TRBV5-1 and TRBJ2-7; 11 nucleotides match TRBD1. The clonotype was recovered from a female donor with multiple sclerosis, enrolled in a pregnancy study. The DNA of the CDR3 is TGCGCCAGCAGCGGGGCTGGGACAGGGGGTGAGCAGTACTTC. Translating gives CASSGAGTGGEQYF.